This note documents a single T cell receptor beta chain sequence. Its specificity is unknown. The record originates from a study of OX40 agonist ivuxolimab in advanced cancers. About the research overall: Hepatocellular carcinoma, melanoma, renal cell or head and neck cancer occurred in dose-escalation patients.

Germline V gives CDR1 MDHEN, CDR2 SYDVKM. The CDR3 has 12 residues. With 5 bases removed from V and 4 bases from J, the gap between germline ends came to 8 bases. Whole-study results and caveats: Among patients with partial responses at 0.1-3.0 mg/kg, clonal expansion was among the lowest.

Produced via immunoSEQ multiplex PCR; TCRdb's table is partial and in-frame only. This sample has approximately 72,000 clones; around 84% occur once, and the top ten carry approximately 1.5%. The sequencing here drew on CD4+ or CD8+ T cells sorted from blood, taken in a trial of the OX40 agonist ivuxolimab. The V gene is TRBV28, the J gene TRBJ1-2; D is possibly TRBD1 (5 bases). The receptor was derived from an adult with an advanced solid tumor such as melanoma, head and neck, liver or kidney cancer. CDR3 amino acids: CASSAGTYGYTF. CDR3 nucleotides: TGTGCCAGCAGTGCGGGGACCTATGGCTACACCTTC.